Following are 18 T cell receptor beta chains from one sample sequenced in a study of blood T cells in healthy people across ages. Alongside a J-beta primer mix, a sample-barcoded 5' primer served in a second PCR lasting about 7 to 12 cycles. TCRdb itself ran the 5' RACE reads through MiXCR, one entry per CDR3 protein. The table shows 600,000 to 900,000 distinct CDR3 sequences, with approximately 24% occurring only once. These same records also appear under a second study, on T cells of mothers and their children.

The specimen was blood. Every receptor here comes from a boy aged 5-17 years in good health.

V and J are TRBV29-1 and TRBJ2-2, with 9 bases lining up with TRBD1. There are 12 residues in the CDR3. V dropped 7 bases and J dropped 9; count of bases not matched to a gene: 6. The V gene's germline CDR1 is SQVTM and CDR2 ANQGSEA. CDR3 residues: CSAAQGAWELFF. The CDR3 DNA sequence: TGCAGCGCTGCACAGGGGGCTTGGGAGCTGTTTTTT.

This sequence joins TRBV12-3 or TRBV12-4 and TRBJ2-1, with D uncertain. The end of the DNA aligns better with TRBJ2-7, so the J call may be wrong. CDR3 length: 14 residues. CDR3 amino acids: CASSFSSGGFEQYF. CDR3 nucleotides: TGTGCCAGCAGTTTCTCGTCAGGTGGTTTCGAGCAGTACTTC.

In its sample, this clonotype was seen a few times. This rearrangement joins TRBV11-2 to TRBJ2-7; D unresolved. This CDR3 has 13 residues. CDR1 SGHAT and CDR2 FQNNGV come from the germline V gene. Trimming took off 5 bases at V and 2 bases at J, with 10 bases between the two ends. The CDR3: CASSVGLTYEQYF. The CDR3 nucleotides read TGTGCCAGCAGCGTCGGGCTCACCTACGAGCAGTACTTC.

With regard to this clonotype: One junction end does not reproduce the germline sequence, and a read error may be involved. The chain joins TRBV5-1 to TRBJ1-4; a possible D gene is TRBD1 (5 bases). CDR3 size: 15 residues. The germline V gene encodes CDR1 SGHRS and CDR2 YFSETQ. The CDR3 DNA is TGCGTCAGCAGCTTGGAGGGGCCTCCTAATGAAAAACTGTTTTTT. Protein sequence: CVSSLEGPPNEKLFF. Drawing the rest from reference TRBV5-1 and TRBJ1-4, the complete variable domain is KAGVTQTPRYLIKTRGQQVTLSCSPISGHRSVSWYQQTPGQGLQFLFEYFSETQRNKGNFPGRFSGRQFSNSRSEMNVSTLELGDSALYLCVSSLEGPPNEKLFFGSGTQLSVL.

This clonotype was counted a few times. V and J are TRBV6-2 or TRBV6-3 and TRBJ2-5; 11 bases are shared with TRBD2. Germline CDR1 MNHEY, CDR2 SVGEGT. V shed 4 bases and J 3 bases; nucleotides not matched to a gene: 7. This CDR3 is 16 amino acids long. The CDR3 region is CASSSLLAGDEETQYF. In DNA, the CDR3 is TGTGCCAGCAGTTCCCTACTAGCGGGGGATGAAGAGACCCAGTACTTC.

This clonotype came up a few times. The chain couples TRBV7-3 to TRBJ2-1; no definite D call. The end of the DNA aligns better with TRBJ2-7, so the J call may be wrong. Germline CDR1 and CDR2: SGHTA and FQGTGA. The CDR3 extends over 13 amino acids. The CDR3 here is CASSFVSSYEQYF. The CDR3 nucleotides read TGTGCCAGCAGCTTTGTCAGCTCCTACGAGCAGTACTTC.

CDR3 DNA: TGTGCCTGGAGTGTACAGGGGGCAAATGGCTACACCTTC. Its protein is CAWSVQGANGYTF. The chain recombines TRBV30 with TRBJ1-2, with TRBD1 matching 9 bases. This CDR3 is built from 13 residues. Trimming at V came to 0 bases and at J to 6 bases, leaving 2 bases not matched to a gene. From germline, CDR1 is GTSNPN and CDR2 SVGIG (reference sequence).

The V and J genes are TRBV20-1 and TRBJ2-2, with TRBD2 matching over 7 bases. V lost 5 bases, J lost 4 bases, and 7 bases stayed unmatched. Germline V gene sequence: CDR1 DFQATT, CDR2 SNEGSKA (reference sequence). The CDR3 length is 14 residues. The CDR3 spells CSARFLAGTGELFF. The CDR3 DNA sequence: TGCAGTGCTCGTTTTTTAGCGGGCACCGGGGAGCTGTTTTTT.

This clonotype was detected a few times. The V call is TRBV2, the J call TRBJ1-4; D possibly corresponds to TRBD1 (6 bases). V lost 3 bases to trimming and J lost 0 bases, with 14 bases between them. The germline CDR1 and CDR2 sequences are SNHLY and FYNNEI. This CDR3 region has 17 residues. CDR3 DNA: TGTGCCAGCAGTGATTCGGGACACTCCCCAACTAATGAAAAACTGTTTTTT. Amino acid sequence: CASSDSGHSPTNEKLFF.

The chain has TRBV13 and TRBJ2-5, with 7 bases fitting TRBD1. V was pared by 0 bases and J by 0 bases, with 7 bases of the junction left unmatched. CDR3 length: 17 amino acids. Germline CDR1 and CDR2: PRHDT and FYEKMQ (reference sequence). In nucleotides, the CDR3 is TGTGCCAGCAGCTTAGGGACAGGGACCCGGCACCAAGAGACCCAGTACTTC. Protein: CASSLGTGTRHQETQYF.

In its sample, this clonotype was seen a few times. This chain joins TRBV20-1 and TRBJ2-1; TRBD2 might be the D (6 bases). The J call may be in error: the DNA end matches TRBJ2-7 better. Germline CDR1 and CDR2: DFQATT and SNEGSKA (reference sequence). The CDR3 is 12 residues long. CDR3: CSARKPGDEQYF. The DNA of the CDR3 is TGCAGTGCTAGAAAGCCGGGGGACGAGCAGTACTTC.

The rearrangement uses TRBV4-1 and TRBJ1-2; D is uncertain. Trimming removed 3 bases at V and 6 bases at J, with 20 bases between. CDR1 is MGHRA, CDR2 YSYEKL, per germline. The CDR3 spans 16 residues. CDR3 sequence (DNA): TGCGCCAGCAGCCACCAGCGGTCGAAAGGGATCAATGGCTACACCTTC. Its protein is CASSHQRSKGINGYTF.

This clonotype was counted a few times. The rearrangement uses TRBV6-5 and TRBJ1-1, with D uncertain. Germline-derived CDR1 and CDR2 are MNHEY and SVGAGI. Trimming removed 5 bases at V and 8 bases at J, with 9 bases between. CDR3 length: 11 residues. In DNA form, the CDR3 reads TGTGCCAGCAGTACAACAAGGGAAGCTTTCTTT. Its translation: CASSTTREAFF.

Only a few counts were recorded for this clonotype. The V gene is TRBV28, the J gene TRBJ2-5; D call uncertain. The J call is doubtful: the DNA matches TRBJ2-1 better. Per germline, CDR1 MDHEN and CDR2 SYDVKM. The CDR3 loop spans 13 amino acids. The CDR3 DNA reads TGTGCCAGCAGTTCTCTTGTACCGGCGGAGCAGTTCTTC. Amino acid sequence: CASSSLVPAEQFF.

The V call is TRBV15, the J call TRBJ1-5, with 7 bases aligning to TRBD1. The CDR3 is made up of 17 amino acids. With 1 base clipped from V and 6 bases from J, the junction kept 12 bases outside the gene matches. Germline V gene lookup returns CDR1 LNHNV and CDR2 YYDKDF (reference sequence). CDR3 protein: CATSRVTGTASRQPQHF. CDR3 DNA sequence: TGTGCCACCAGCAGAGTGACCGGGACAGCCAGCCGTCAGCCCCAGCATTTT. Complete variable domain (other parts from reference TRBV15 and TRBJ1-5): DAMVIQNPRYQVTQFGKPVTLSCSQTLNHNVMYWYQQKSSQAPKLLFHYYDKDFNNEADTPDNFQSRRPNTSFCFLDIRSPGLGDTAMYLCATSRVTGTASRQPQHFGDGTRLSIL.

Regarding this clonotype: A clone one base away is much larger, so this may be a read error. The V and J genes are TRBV5-1 and TRBJ1-1, with D possibly being TRBD1 (5 bases). Trimming left V 3 bases short and J 5 bases short, with 20 bases between. This CDR3 spans 16 amino acids. CDR1 is SGHRS and CDR2 is YFSETQ in the germline V gene. CDR3 sequence reads: CASSWGKDPLGTEAFF. The CDR3 coding sequence is TGCGCCAGCAGCTGGGGGAAGGACCCCCTTGGTACTGAAGCTTTCTTT.

This chain's CDR3 is CASKDGQGLNEQFF. In DNA form, the CDR3 reads TGCGCCAGCAAAGATGGACAGGGTCTAAATGAGCAGTTCTTC. The chain recombines TRBV10-2 with TRBJ2-5, with 8 bases lining up with TRBD1. TRBJ2-1 explains the end of the DNA better; the J call may be wrong. Germline CDR1 reads WSHSY; CDR2 reads SAAADI. This CDR3 has 14 amino acids.

The chain links TRBV6-5 to TRBJ2-5; 11 positions agree with TRBD2. The CDR3 contains 15 residues. Looked up from germline, CDR1 is MNHEY and CDR2 is SVGAGI. Trimming at V came to 6 bases and at J to 7 bases, leaving 10 bases not matched to a gene. The CDR3 spells CASRTPTSGGGTQYF. CDR3 nucleotides: TGTGCCAGCAGAACACCAACTAGCGGGGGTGGGACCCAGTACTTC.